This TCR beta chain was sequenced for a study of T cells in Graves' hyperthyroidism and ophthalmopathy (dated by TCRdb to about 2019). As for the study more broadly: Peripheral blood was collected at initial diagnosis, before any treatment. The paper reports TCR Vbeta CDR3 sequencing of 135 peripheral blood samples: 40 to 45 ophthalmopathy, 70 to 85 hyperthyroidism and around 17 progressor patients. In several Graves' hyperthyroidism patients, the study also compared T-cell repertoires from thyroid tissue with T-cell repertoires from blood. For training and testing, the roughly 100 patients in the discovery cohort were randomly divided in a 7:3 ratio. Prospective prediction of ophthalmopathy was tested in an independent validation cohort consisting of 18 to 20 hyperthyroidism patients and some 16 patients who later progressed to ophthalmopathy. To identify distinguishing TCR V-J signatures, a discovery cohort of some 99 patients was used, comprising 40 to 45 with Graves' ophthalmopathy and around 60 with stable Graves' hyperthyroidism. Following sampling, methimazole starting at 30 mg daily was given to hyperthyroidism patients, and high-dose intravenous methylprednisolone was given to ophthalmopathy patients.

Moderately to severely active disease, a Clinical Activity Score of at least 3, a NOSPECS grade of at least 4, and a duration under 3 months were present in ophthalmopathy patients. The study excluded patients with uncontrolled infections, other autoimmune diseases, pregnancy or lactation. Diagnoses were established on the basis of clinical symptoms, serum thyroxine and TRAb, thyroid ultrasound, and orbital computed tomography. PBMCs were separated from 8 to 10 ml of fresh peripheral blood using Ficoll-Paque density gradient centrifugation. Total RNA was extracted with Trizol reagent, and quality was checked on an Agilent 2100 Bioanalyzer. The sample holds many counts of this clonotype. This receptor's antigen is unknown. No quality values exist for individual bases; no much larger clone is one base distant. What the study reported, not specific to this receptor: A model built on a 13 V-J signature distinguished ophthalmopathy from stable hyperthyroidism, reaching 87.88% sensitivity and under 84% specificity in cross-validation and 80%/75% in testing. Sample size was not statistically predetermined, and blinding of investigators to group allocation was not performed. Most expanded thyroid clonotypes (frequency above 0.001) were also detected in blood, suggesting blood repertoires may reflect thyroid immune responses. In validation, progression to ophthalmopathy was predicted by the model with about 70% sensitivity and nearly 75% specificity, a median of around 5.9 months before onset.

Based on the germline V gene, the CDR1 and CDR2 sequences are MGHRA and YSYEKL. The junction carries 15 bases between V and J, which are trimmed by 0 bases and 4 bases respectively. Taken from cysteine to phenylalanine, the CDR3 has 16 residues. The only DNA kept is the CDR3, 48 bases in frame from the first base. The TCR beta CDR3 regions were amplified from the RNA transcripts. For the first round of RT-PCR on the TCR CDR3, the HTBI primer set was used together with the Qiagen OneStep RT-PCR kit. A second multiplex PCR round built the libraries, followed by size selection and purification. Libraries were sequenced paired-end with 100 bp reads on an Illumina HiSeq2000. Per the original workflow: SOAPnuke was used to process the raw data, removing reads that contained adapters or uncalled bases, had a mean Phred below 15, or lacked an exact match to the constant primer or identifier. High-quality paired reads were merged using COPE v1.2.5, and each unique nucleotide sequence was defined as a clonotype. MiTCR v1.1 was used to align the clonotypes against IMGT TRBV, TRBD and TRBJ reference segments. The analysis included only V-J combinations with a frequency above 0.0001, which together covered around 99% of the repertoires. A TCS score was defined as the ratio between F50 (clonal expansion) and ExV (chaos), using BLOSUM62-based TCRdist between CDR3 peptides within each V-J. Welch's t-statistics and random forest reduced some 510 V-J features to 13, which were used in a naive Bayes classifier (R e1071). TCRdb redid the processing of the public reads, applying fastp at Q25 and MiXCR, and retained in-frame beta chains. CDR3 protein sequences are deduplicated, and each keeps its most common genes and DNA. The V and J calls were not made by the authors but by TCRdb's processing. In all, the sample holds under 400,000 distinct CDR3 sequences, and about a sixth of those were seen once. The top ten constitute roughly a sixth of the sample.

This clonotype originated in a woman aged 40 to 50 with Graves' ophthalmopathy. Sequencing input: blood. Here the chain combines TRBV4-1 and TRBJ1-2; tentative D gene TRBD1, with 5 bases matching. DNA sequence: TGCGCCAGCAGCCAAGATCAGGGTCCGTTAGGCTATGGCTACACCTTC. Protein translation: CASSQDQGPLGYGYTF.